This T cell receptor (beta chain) derives from a study of OX40 agonist ivuxolimab in advanced cancers. Study overall: Patient treatment consisted of intravenous ivuxolimab administration every 2 weeks at 0.01 to 10 mg/kg. Subjects had a mean age of 60 years, with a range of 23 to 79; less than 90% were male.

Assay: immunoSEQ multiplex PCR; the TCRdb copy retains only in-frame clones and omits some. The data show approximately 76,000 clones, approximately 83% seen once. Exclusion applied to patients with autoimmune disease history or systemic immunosuppression. CDR1 and CDR2 from the germline V gene are SEHNR and FQNEAQ (reference sequence). With V trimmed by 4 bases and J by 1 base, 12 bases remained unmatched. The CDR3 runs 19 residues. The chain employs TRBV7-9 and TRBJ2-6, with 8 nucleotides matching TRBD1. The specimen comprised CD4+ or CD8+ T cells sorted from blood, sampled in a trial of the OX40 agonist ivuxolimab. This TCR derives from an adult with an advanced solid tumor such as melanoma, head and neck, liver or kidney cancer. The CDR3 sequence is CASSSIQGAWISGANVLTF. CDR3 coding DNA: TGTGCCAGCAGCTCCATCCAGGGGGCCTGGATTTCTGGGGCCAACGTCCTGACTTTC.